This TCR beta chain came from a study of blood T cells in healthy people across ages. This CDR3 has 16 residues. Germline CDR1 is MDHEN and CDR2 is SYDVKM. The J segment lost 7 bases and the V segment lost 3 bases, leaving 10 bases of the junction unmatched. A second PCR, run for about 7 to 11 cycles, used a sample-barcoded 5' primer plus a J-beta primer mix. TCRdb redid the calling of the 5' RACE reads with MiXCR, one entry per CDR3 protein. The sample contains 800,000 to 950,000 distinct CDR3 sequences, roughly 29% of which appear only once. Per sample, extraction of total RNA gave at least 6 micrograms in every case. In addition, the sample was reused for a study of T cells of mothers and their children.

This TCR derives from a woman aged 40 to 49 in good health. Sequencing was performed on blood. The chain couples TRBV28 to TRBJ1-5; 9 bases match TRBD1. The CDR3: CASSLVGGTGRQPQHF. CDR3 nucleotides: TGTGCCAGCAGTTTGGTGGGCGGGACAGGGAGGCAGCCCCAGCATTTT.